The following is a TCR beta chain sequence with its context. Original analysis: Estimates of nucleated cell counts were drawn from the amplification of reference gene primers. Here immunoSEQ multiplex PCR was the method, and the copy in TCRdb shows in-frame clones only, minus some. From that table come the V and J calls and clone size; the DNA was used to work out D and trimming. The sample has nearly 15,000 clones, about 91% seen once. The CDR3 is made up of 16 amino acids. The germline CDR1 and CDR2 sequences are MDHEN and SYDVKM. V lost 4 bases and J 4 bases, leaving 19 bases between the germline ends. The sample is drawn from a study of blood T cell repertoires in COVID-19. Study context: Sites across the United States, Italy and Spain contributed samples from acute and convalescent COVID-19. PBMCs, B-cell-depleted T cells, or T cells provided the cDNA or gDNA that made up the material.

Input material: peripheral blood. The chain employs TRBV28 and TRBJ1-1; D possibly corresponds to TRBD1 (5 bases). The TCR was taken from a human donor in a cohort sampled during active COVID-19. In DNA, the CDR3 is TGTGCCAGCAGTTCCCCCCTCGGGGCGGGGGGCACTGAAGCTTTCTTT. Translation gives CASSSPLGAGGTEAFF.